Each of the 11 T cell receptor beta chains below was sequenced from the same sample in a study of T-cell memory formation after mild COVID-19. TCRdb re-derived calls from the 5' RACE reads in MiXCR, one entry per CDR3 protein. This table has a few hundred thousand distinct CDR3 sequences, roughly 21% appearing once. The sequencing input was PBMCs or a T cell subset sorted from them (not recorded which). All receptors come from an adult woman who had mild COVID-19 (a few samples of this study predate the infection). Cell type and time point are not known.

The chain carries TRBV24-1 and TRBJ1-2, with TRBD1 matching over 11 bases. The CDR3 is 18 residues long. Germline V gives CDR1 KGHDR, CDR2 SFDVKD. The V gene end was trimmed by 1 base and the J gene end by 7 bases; junction bases not matched to a gene: 13. The DNA of the CDR3 is TGTGCCACCAGTGATTTTCCCGGGACAGGGGGACGTCGGAGTGGCTACACCTTC. Translation: CATSDFPGTGGRRSGYTF.

As for this clonotype: Germline and junction disagree at one end, which may indicate a read error. The genes are TRBV12-3 or TRBV12-4 and TRBJ2-1; 10 bases are shared with TRBD2. The CDR3 totals 15 residues. The chain's CDR3 is CDSSPSGRKGSEQFF. For the CDR3, the DNA is TGTGACAGCAGCCCTAGCGGGAGAAAAGGGAGTGAGCAGTTCTTC.

In its sample, this clonotype was seen a few times. The chain couples TRBV5-1 to TRBJ1-3, with D perhaps TRBD1 (5 bases). Germline CDR1 SGHRS, CDR2 YFSETQ. Trimming removed 0 bases from V and 1 base from J, with 8 bases in between. The length of the CDR3 is 15 residues. This chain's CDR3 is CASSLGQPSGNTIYF. The CDR3, as DNA: TGCGCCAGCAGCTTGGGACAGCCATCTGGAAACACCATATATTTT.

In this sample, this clonotype is medium-sized (0.01 to 0.1%). This chain links TRBV7-6 with TRBJ2-1, with no clear D. Trimming removed 2 bases from V and 0 bases from J, with 8 bases in between. CDR3 length equals 15 residues. Germline assignment: CDR1 SGHVS and CDR2 FNYEAQ. The CDR3 loop reads CASSLSVDSYNEQFF. CDR3 DNA sequence: TGTGCCAGCAGCTTAAGCGTGGACTCCTACAATGAGCAGTTCTTC.

The V call is TRBV6-5, the J call TRBJ1-2, with 8 nucleotides matching TRBD1. Trimming cost V 2 bases and J 6 bases; bases outside gene matches: 8. The CDR3 is 15 residues long. CDR1 is MNHEY and CDR2 is SVGAGI in the germline V gene. The CDR3 region is CASSYRDRSENGYTF. The CDR3 bases are TGTGCCAGCAGTTACCGGGACAGGTCTGAGAATGGCTACACCTTC.

The chain uses TRBV7-9 and TRBJ2-3; no firm D call. Per the germline V gene, CDR1 is SEHNR and CDR2 is FQNEAQ (reference sequence). V lost 3 bases to trimming and J lost 4 bases, with 8 bases between them. The CDR3 is 13 amino acids. The CDR3 loop is CASSLDPPDTQYF. DNA of the CDR3: TGTGCCAGCAGCTTGGACCCACCAGATACGCAGTATTTT.

This clonotype was seen only a few times. The gene calls are TRBV6-5 and TRBJ1-1; 9 nucleotides align to TRBD1. Germline loops: CDR1 MNHEY, CDR2 SVGAGI. Trimming took 4 bases from V and 4 from J; bases not matched to a gene: 10. The CDR3 sequence is 16 residues long. In DNA form, the CDR3 reads TGTGCCAGCAGTTTGTACAGGGGGCATAGGACCACTGAAGCTTTCTTT. This codes for CASSLYRGHRTTEAFF.

This clonotype was observed a few times. The chain uses TRBV21-1 and TRBJ2-3; the D call in the table, TRBD2, was not verified against the DNA. TRBV21-1 is flagged as a pseudogene. The CDR3 sequence is 16 residues long. The DNA of the CDR3 is TGTGCCAGCAGCACGACTAGCGGGAGACCCACAGATACGCAGTATTTT. Translated: CASSTTSGRPTDTQYF.

The chain joins TRBV19 to TRBJ2-2, with D unresolved. This CDR3 contains 12 residues. Trimming removed 3 bases from V and 5 bases from J, with 4 bases in between. Germline CDR1 LNHDA, CDR2 SQIVND (reference sequence). The DNA for the CDR3 is TGTGCCAGTAGTATCCAGACCGGGGAGCTGTTTTTT. Its translation is CASSIQTGELFF.

This clonotype was observed a few times. This chain links TRBV10-3 with TRBJ1-5; D gene uncertain. The CDR3 runs 15 residues. Germline V gene lookup returns CDR1 ENHRY and CDR2 SYGVKD. V was trimmed by 2 bases and J by 2 bases, leaving 10 bases between them. CDR3 amino acids: CAISEMGAGNQPQHF. The CDR3 nucleotides are TGTGCCATCAGTGAGATGGGAGCCGGCAATCAGCCCCAGCATTTT.

The chain combines TRBV10-3 with TRBJ1-1; D remains ambiguous. CDR1 and CDR2 (germline): ENHRY, SYGVKD. The ends were cut back, 3 bases at V and 2 bases at J, with 7 bases in the middle. The CDR3 has 13 residues. In nucleotides, the CDR3 is TGTGCCATCAGTGATACTCCCAACACTGAAGCTTTCTTT. Protein sequence: CAISDTPNTEAFF.